This record concerns one T cell receptor delta chain sequence. Its target is not known. Other nucleotide sequences in the sample specify the same CDR3. This specimen comes from a study of Vδ1+ human thymocytes. General study findings and limits: In the thymus, TRG and TRD repertoires looked highly polyclonal with Gaussian CDR3 lengths. Around a fifth of thymic delta-chain sequences were Vdelta2, with few Vdelta3, unlike blood Vdelta1+ controls.

Thymocytes were sorted as CD3+ TCRVdelta1+ TCRVdelta2- after alphabeta T cell depletion. Vdelta1+ thymocyte sorts reached between about 96% and 99.6% purity. V lost 1 base to trimming and J lost 3 bases, with 18 bases between them. CDR1 is TSWWSYY and CDR2 is QGS in the germline V gene. The CDR3 runs to 17 residues. RNA was extracted from the cells and then reverse transcribed. CDR3 amplicons came from multiplex PCR with pooled V-gene forward and constant-region reverse primers. TCRdb fed the multiplex PCR reads into CATT to redo clone calling. The table lists around 76,000 delta-chain clones, about 30% of them singletons.

The receptor's source is a boy under two years old who had congenital heart surgery. The V gene is TRDV1, the J gene TRDJ1; perhaps TRDD3 as D (5 bases). Input material: Vdelta1+ gamma-delta thymocytes from the thymus. Subset noted: FACS-sorted CD3+ TCRalphabeta- TCRVdelta1+ TCRVdelta2- thymocytes. For the CDR3, the DNA is TGTGCTCTTGGGGAACGGGGGGCTGCTAATTCATCCGATAAACTCATCTTT. It specifies CALGERGAANSSDKLIF.